This entry is about one T cell receptor beta chain. This sample is drawn from a study of blood T cell repertoires in COVID-19. Study background: Nucleic acid was either cDNA or gDNA, and it came from T cells, B-cell-depleted T cells, or PBMCs.

Per the original data handling: Counts of nucleated cells, estimated from reference gene primer amplification, were obtained. The table came from immunoSEQ multiplex PCR; TCRdb's copy has only in-frame clones and leaves some out. V, J and clone size were drawn from that table, and D and trimming were deduced from the DNA. In the table there are 140,000 to 150,000 clones, around nine tenths of which are singletons. The sequencing sample was made of peripheral blood. This receptor was taken from a woman aged 50 to 65 with active or convalescent COVID-19.

The CDR3 nucleotides read TGTGCCAGTAGCCTGGGACTCCACACCGGGGAGCTGTTTTTT. Its translation is CASSLGLHTGELFF. This chain joins TRBV19 and TRBJ2-2; D is perhaps TRBD2 (6 bases). CDR1 and CDR2 from the germline V gene are LNHDA and SQIVND (reference sequence). The CDR3 is 14 amino acids. Trimming cost V 6 bases and J 3 bases, with 11 bases left between them.